Reported below is one T cell receptor (beta chain). Its specificity is not known. This specimen comes from a study of cytomegalovirus exposure and HLA in healthy donors. PCR primers comprised 60 Vbeta and 13 Jbeta primers. Method: immunoSEQ multiplex PCR; TCRdb's copy keeps in-frame clones and lacks some. The sample shows fewer than 150,000 clones, roughly three quarters of them seen only once. Study-wide points: Presence/absence analyses assumed roughly uniform sequencing depth across donors, which may not hold.

V was trimmed by 3 bases and J by 1 base, leaving 5 bases between them. Germline V CDR1 and CDR2: SQVTM, ANQGSEA. There are 12 residues in the CDR3. This receptor was taken from a woman in her 50s in good health and CMV-seronegative. J is TRBJ2-3 and V is TRBV29-1; no clear D gene. Sequenced: PBMCs. This CDR3 reads CSVDAGTDTQYF. The CDR3 nucleotides are TGCAGCGTTGACGCAGGCACAGATACGCAGTATTTT.